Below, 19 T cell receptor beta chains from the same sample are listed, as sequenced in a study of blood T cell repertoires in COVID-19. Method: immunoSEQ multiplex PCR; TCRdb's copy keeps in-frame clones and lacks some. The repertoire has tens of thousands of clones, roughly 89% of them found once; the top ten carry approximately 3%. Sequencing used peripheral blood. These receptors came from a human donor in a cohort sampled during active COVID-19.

CDR3 protein: CAISGVGGGGTEAFF. CDR3 nucleotide sequence: TGTGCCATCAGTGGGGTGGGGGGTGGAGGCACTGAAGCTTTCTTT. V and J are TRBV10-3 and TRBJ1-1, with D maybe TRBD1 (5 bases). The CDR3 loop spans 15 amino acids. From germline, CDR1 is ENHRY and CDR2 SYGVKD. Trimming took 4 bases from V and 4 from J, leaving 16 bases between them.

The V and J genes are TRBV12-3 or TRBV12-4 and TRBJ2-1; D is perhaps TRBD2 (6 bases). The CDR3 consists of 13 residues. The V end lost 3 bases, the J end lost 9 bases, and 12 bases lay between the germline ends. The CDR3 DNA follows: TGTGCCAGCAGTTTGAAAAGGGACTTTGAGCAGTTCTTC. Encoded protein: CASSLKRDFEQFF.

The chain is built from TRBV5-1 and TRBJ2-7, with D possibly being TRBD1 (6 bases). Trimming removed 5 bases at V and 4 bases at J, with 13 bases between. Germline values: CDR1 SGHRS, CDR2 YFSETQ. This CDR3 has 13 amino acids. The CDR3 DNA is TGCGCCAGCAGTACAGGGAAGTTATACGAGCAGTACTTC. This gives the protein CASSTGKLYEQYF.

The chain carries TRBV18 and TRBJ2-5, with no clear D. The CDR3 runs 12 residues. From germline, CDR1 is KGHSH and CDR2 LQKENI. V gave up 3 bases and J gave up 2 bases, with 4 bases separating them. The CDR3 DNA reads TGTGCCAGCTCACCTAAACAAGAGACCCAGTACTTC. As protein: CASSPKQETQYF.

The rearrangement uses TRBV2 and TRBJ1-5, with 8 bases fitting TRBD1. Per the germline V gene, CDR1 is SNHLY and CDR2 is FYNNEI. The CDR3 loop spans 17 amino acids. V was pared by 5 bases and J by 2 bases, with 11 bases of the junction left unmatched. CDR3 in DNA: TGTGCCAGCAGTTTCCAGGGGGCTCAGCGGGGCAATCAGCCCCAGCATTTT. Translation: CASSFQGAQRGNQPQHF.

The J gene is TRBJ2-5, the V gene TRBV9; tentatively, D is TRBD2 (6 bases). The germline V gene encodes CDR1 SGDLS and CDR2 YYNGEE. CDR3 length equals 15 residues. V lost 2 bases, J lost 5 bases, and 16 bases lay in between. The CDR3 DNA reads TGTGCCAGCAGCGTGGGGACTTGGACGGAGGAGACCCAGTACTTC. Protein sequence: CASSVGTWTEETQYF.

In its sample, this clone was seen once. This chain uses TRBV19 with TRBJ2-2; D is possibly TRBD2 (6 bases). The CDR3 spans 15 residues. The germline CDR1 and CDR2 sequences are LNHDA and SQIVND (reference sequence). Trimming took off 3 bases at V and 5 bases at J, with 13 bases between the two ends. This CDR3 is CASSIRVSGTGELFF. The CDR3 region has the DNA TGTGCCAGTAGTATTAGGGTTAGCGGAACCGGGGAGCTGTTTTTT.

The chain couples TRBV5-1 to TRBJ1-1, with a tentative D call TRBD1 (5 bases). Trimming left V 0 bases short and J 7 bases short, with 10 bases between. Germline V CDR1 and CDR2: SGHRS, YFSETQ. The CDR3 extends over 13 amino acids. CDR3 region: CASSLAAGREAFF. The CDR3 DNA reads TGCGCCAGCAGCTTGGCGGCAGGGCGTGAAGCTTTCTTT. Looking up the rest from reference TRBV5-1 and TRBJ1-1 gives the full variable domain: KAGVTQTPRYLIKTRGQQVTLSCSPISGHRSVSWYQQTPGQGLQFLFEYFSETQRNKGNFPGRFSGRQFSNSRSEMNVSTLELGDSALYLCASSLAAGREAFFGQGTRLTVV.

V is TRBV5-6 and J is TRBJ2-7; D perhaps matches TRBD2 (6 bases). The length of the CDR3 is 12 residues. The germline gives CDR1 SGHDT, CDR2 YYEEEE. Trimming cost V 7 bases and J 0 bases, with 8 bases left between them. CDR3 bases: TGTGCCAGCGGGGACTCCTCCTACGAGCAGTACTTC. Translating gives CASGDSSYEQYF. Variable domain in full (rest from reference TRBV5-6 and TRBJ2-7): DAGVTQSPTHLIKTRGQQVTLRCSPKSGHDTVSWYQQALGQGPQFIFQYYEEEERQRGNFPDRFSGHQFPNYSSELNVNALLLGDSALYLCASGDSSYEQYFGPGTRLTVT.

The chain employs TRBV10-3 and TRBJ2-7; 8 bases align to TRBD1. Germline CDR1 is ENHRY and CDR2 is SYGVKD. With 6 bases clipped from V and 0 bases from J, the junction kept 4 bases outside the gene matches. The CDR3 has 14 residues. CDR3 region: CAIRDGQGSYEQYF. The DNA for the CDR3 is TGTGCCATCAGAGACGGACAGGGCTCCTACGAGCAGTACTTC.

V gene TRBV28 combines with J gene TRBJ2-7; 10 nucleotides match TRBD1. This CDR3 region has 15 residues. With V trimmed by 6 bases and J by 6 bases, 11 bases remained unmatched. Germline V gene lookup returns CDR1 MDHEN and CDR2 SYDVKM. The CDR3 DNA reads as TGTGCCAGCAGCGACCCGGGACAGGGGTCCGTCGAGCAGTACTTC. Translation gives CASSDPGQGSVEQYF.

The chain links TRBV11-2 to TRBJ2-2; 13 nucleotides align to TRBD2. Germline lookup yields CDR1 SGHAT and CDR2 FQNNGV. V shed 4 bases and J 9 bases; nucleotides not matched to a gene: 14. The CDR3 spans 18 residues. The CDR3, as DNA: TGTGCCAGCAGCTCTCTAAAGGGACTAGCGGGACAACACCGGGAGCTGTTTTTT. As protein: CASSSLKGLAGQHRELFF.

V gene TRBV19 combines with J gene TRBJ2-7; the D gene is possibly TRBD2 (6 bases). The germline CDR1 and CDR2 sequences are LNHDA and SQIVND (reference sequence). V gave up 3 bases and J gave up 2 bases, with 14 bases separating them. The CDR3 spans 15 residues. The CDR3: CASSIGRDPTYEQYF. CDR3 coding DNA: TGTGCCAGTAGTATCGGGCGGGACCCAACCTACGAGCAGTACTTC.

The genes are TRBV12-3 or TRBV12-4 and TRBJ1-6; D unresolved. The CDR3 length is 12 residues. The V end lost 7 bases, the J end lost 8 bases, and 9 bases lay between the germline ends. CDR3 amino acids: CASTLADSPLHF. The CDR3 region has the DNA TGTGCCAGCACTTTGGCAGATTCACCCCTCCACTTT.

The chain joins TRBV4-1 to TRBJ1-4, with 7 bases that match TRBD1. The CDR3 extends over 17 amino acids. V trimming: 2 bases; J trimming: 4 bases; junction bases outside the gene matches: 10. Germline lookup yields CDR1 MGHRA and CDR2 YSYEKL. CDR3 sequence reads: CASSQKVRTGLNEKLFF. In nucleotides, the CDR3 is TGCGCCAGCAGCCAAAAAGTCCGGACAGGCCTTAATGAAAAACTGTTTTTT.

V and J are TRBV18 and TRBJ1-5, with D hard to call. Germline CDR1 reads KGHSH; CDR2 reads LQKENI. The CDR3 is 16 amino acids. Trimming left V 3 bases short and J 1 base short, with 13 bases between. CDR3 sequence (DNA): TGTGCCAGCTCACCGGCTGTCCTAGTGAGCAATCAGCCCCAGCATTTT. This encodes CASSPAVLVSNQPQHF.

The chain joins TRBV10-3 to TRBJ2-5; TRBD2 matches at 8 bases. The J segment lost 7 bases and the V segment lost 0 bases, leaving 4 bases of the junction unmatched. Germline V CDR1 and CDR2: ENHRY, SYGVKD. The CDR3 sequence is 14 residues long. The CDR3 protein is CAISESQAGGTQYF. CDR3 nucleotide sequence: TGTGCCATCAGTGAGTCTCAGGCGGGAGGGACCCAGTACTTC.

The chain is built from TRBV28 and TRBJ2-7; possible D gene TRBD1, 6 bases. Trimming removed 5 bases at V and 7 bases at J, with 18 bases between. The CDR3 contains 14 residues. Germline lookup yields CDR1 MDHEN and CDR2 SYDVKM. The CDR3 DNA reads TGTGCCAGCAGTACACCGGGACAATCGCGGGAGCAGTACTTC. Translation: CASSTPGQSREQYF.

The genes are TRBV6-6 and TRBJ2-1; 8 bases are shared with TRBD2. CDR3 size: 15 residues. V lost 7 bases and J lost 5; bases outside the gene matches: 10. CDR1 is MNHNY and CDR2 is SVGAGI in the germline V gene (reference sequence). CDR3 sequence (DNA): TGTGCCAGCAAAGAAGCGGGAGTCACAAACAATGAGCAGTTCTTC. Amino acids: CASKEAGVTNNEQFF.